This T cell receptor (beta chain) was obtained from a study of regulatory T cells in long-lasting Graves disease. To make TCR beta libraries, researchers used iRepertoire HTBI primers and Arm-PCR of CDR3 regions. Each CDR3 protein is one row after TCRdb ran MiXCR on the multiplex PCR reads. The table shows more than 450,000 distinct CDR3 sequences, with around 12% occurring only once. Described time point: newly diagnosed GD, antithyroid drugs for less than 3 months. PBMCs were the source of the RNA used for TCR sequencing. The sample holds many counts of this clonotype. In addition, the sample was reused for a study of T cells in Graves' hyperthyroidism and ophthalmopathy.

The specimen comprised peripheral blood mononuclear cells (PBMCs), sampled at new diagnosis, from a patient treated with antithyroid drugs. The clonotype was recovered from a woman aged 25 to 39 with Graves disease.

Here the CDR3 reads CASSQAGDPKETQYF. CDR3 coding DNA: TGTGCCAGCAGTCAGGCTGGGGATCCAAAGGAGACCCAGTACTTC. V usage is TRBV28 and J usage is TRBJ2-5; no clear D gene. Germline CDR1 reads MDHEN; CDR2 reads SYDVKM. V lost 5 bases, J lost 5 bases, and 18 bases lay in between. The CDR3 loop spans 15 amino acids.